This TCR beta chain was captured by sequencing in a study of patients and donors after allogeneic stem cell transplantation. MiXCR was run by TCRdb on the RT-PCR reads, yielding one entry per CDR3 protein. The sample consists of roughly 180,000 distinct CDR3 sequences, 41% of them appearing once. This clonotype was detected only a few times. Looked up from germline, CDR1 is SGHVS and CDR2 is FQNEAQ. This CDR3 is built from 13 residues. V gave up 1 base and J gave up 7 bases, with 7 bases separating them. This clonotype was sampled from a human donor who was either an allogeneic HSCT recipient or a stem cell or donor lymphocyte infusion donor (not recorded which). It is not recorded whose cells these are; they may come from a transplant donor. Sequencing input: blood, either unsorted or a sorted T cell fraction (not recorded which). The chain is built from TRBV7-8 and TRBJ1-4, with unresolved D. The chain's CDR3 is CASSLGNGEKLFF. CDR3 DNA sequence: TGTGCCAGCAGCTTAGGAAACGGTGAAAAACTGTTTTTT.